The clone carrying this T cell receptor (beta chain) was seen only once. Its target is unknown. The repertoire was sequenced with immunoSEQ multiplex PCR; TCRdb's copy has only in-frame clones and lacks some. The sample carries more than 95,000 clones, over 90% recorded once. These data originate in a study of siplizumab effects on memory and regulatory T cells. The length of the CDR3 is 13 residues. CDR1 is SGDLS, CDR2 YYNGEE, per germline. The J segment lost 5 bases and the V segment lost 1 base, leaving 2 bases of the junction unmatched. Study outcomes and limitations: Alloreactive sequences tracing back to unstimulated CD4+ memory cells were significantly reduced by siplizumab. Assignment to unstimulated subsets succeeded for only a minor fraction of the alloreactive clones. Siplizumab conditions gave an average of 68.8% Treg-derived mappable alloreactive CD4+ clones, versus 25% to 30% for controls. An assignable phenotype, naive or memory, was missing from roughly 78-96% of proliferating CD4+ or CD8+ clones.

The chain joins TRBV9 to TRBJ2-5; TRBD2 aligns across 7 bases. Sequences were obtained from Tregs sorted from blood. This TCR came from a human donor in good health. CDR3 in DNA: TGTGCCAGCAGCGTATCTAGCGGTGAGACCCAGTACTTC. It encodes CASSVSSGETQYF.